This T cell receptor beta chain was recorded in a study of cytomegalovirus exposure and HLA in healthy donors. Study-level results: Some V segments (TRBV6-2 and TRBV6-3 among them) were excluded as indistinguishable. With later analysis, a missense DCLRE1C variant became linked to TCR beta V- and J-gene trimming.

PCR was performed using 60 Vbeta and 13 Jbeta primers. Profiling relied on immunoSEQ multiplex PCR, and the TCRdb table lists in-frame clones only, not all of them. The sample lists approximately 150,000 clones, over 70% occurring once. V was pared by 0 bases and J by 4 bases, with 6 bases of the junction left unmatched. Germline V gene lookup returns CDR1 SGHTA and CDR2 FQGNSA. The CDR3 spans 18 residues. On this clone itself: Its antigen is unknown.

The V and J genes are TRBV7-2 and TRBJ2-2; 12 positions agree with TRBD2. Material: PBMCs. This TCR came from a man between 25 and 39 years old in good health and CMV-seropositive. The CDR3 region is CASSLAALAGGPTGELFF. CDR3 nucleotides: TGTGCCAGCAGCTTAGCGGCTCTAGCGGGGGGGCCCACCGGGGAGCTGTTTTTT.